This T cell receptor beta chain was observed in a study of beta chain features in type 1 diabetes. Worth noting for this clone: Its antigen is as yet unknown.

Sort purity for all populations was recorded as exceeding 98%. Trimming removed 5 bases from V and 1 base from J; junction bases left unmatched: 9. CDR3 length: 17 amino acids. Looked up from germline, CDR1 is SGHAT and CDR2 is FQNNGV. General study findings and limits: The question of HLA type influencing TCRB rearrangement was one that remained unresolved here. Researchers caution that PCR might favor shorter templates, equally among patients and controls. Researchers report that Type 1 diabetes patients had moderately but significantly shorter TCRB CDR3s across all four CD4+ subsets.

Of the isolated RNA, all was reverse transcribed, and so the sequenced material was expressed TCRB transcripts. Profiling relied on immunoSEQ multiplex PCR, and the TCRdb table lists in-frame clones only, not all of them. The table has 300,000 to 400,000 clones, over 10% seen once. Material for sequencing was naive CD4+ T cells from blood. The origin of this receptor is a man between 18 and 35 years old in good health. This chain joins TRBV11-2 and TRBJ2-2; 8 bases line up with TRBD1. The CDR3 nucleotides are TGTGCCAGCAGCCTACGCCGGGGACAGGTGAACACCGGGGAGCTGTTTTTT. Protein product: CASSLRRGQVNTGELFF.